Included here is one T cell receptor (beta chain) sequence, with context. As originally analysed: Researchers report that nucleated cell counts were estimated from reference gene primer amplification. Sequencing was performed with immunoSEQ multiplex PCR; in TCRdb, only in-frame clones are kept and a portion is missing. V, J and clone size were drawn from that table, and D and trimming were deduced from the DNA. The data contain approximately 250,000 clones, around four fifths of them singletons. This sample was taken from a study of blood T cell repertoires in COVID-19. At the level of the study: COVID-19 samples, acute and convalescent, were from the United States, Italy and Spain. T cells, B-cell-depleted T cells, or PBMCs supplied cDNA or gDNA.

V was pared by 5 bases and J by 0 bases, with 13 bases between. Germline loops: CDR1 SGHVS, CDR2 FQNEAQ. The CDR3 runs to 16 residues. The sequence was obtained from a man aged 60 to 75 with acute or convalescent COVID-19. The chain has TRBV7-8 and TRBJ2-2; a weak D match, TRBD2 (6 bases). Sequencing was performed on peripheral blood. CDR3 DNA sequence: TGTGCCAGCAGCGTGCCACTAGCCGCGAACACCGGGGAGCTGTTTTTT. Its translation: CASSVPLAANTGELFF.